This TCR beta chain stems from a study of shared clonotypes between healthy human individuals. In germline, CDR1 is SGHRS, CDR2 YFSETQ. This CDR3 spans 15 amino acids. V lost 4 bases and J lost 5; bases outside the gene matches: 7. Points from the study as a whole: Only blood samples were collected, and tissue repertoires likely differ.

Libraries were prepared by immunoSEQ multiplex PCR; TCRdb keeps only in-frame clonotypes and omits some of them. The sample yields under 1,900,000 clones, just under 99% seen once. In regard to this clone: Its target is not known.

The authors divided CD4+ cells into CD45RA+ naive and CD45RA-negative memory subsets. The specimen sequenced was naive CD4+ T cells sorted from blood. Subset given: CD45RA+ positively selected. The TCR originated in a young man in good health. The chain couples TRBV5-1 to TRBJ2-2; 8 bases agree with TRBD1. CDR3 sequence: CASSVGQARTGELFF. In nucleotides, the CDR3 is TGCGCCAGCAGCGTGGGACAGGCACGTACCGGGGAGCTGTTTTTT.